Below are 6 T cell receptor beta chains sequenced from a single sample in a study of blood T cell repertoires in COVID-19. Sequenced by immunoSEQ multiplex PCR; TCRdb stores in-frame clones only, minus some. Of 50,000 to 70,000 clones listed, 60% to 80% are singletons. The sample was peripheral blood. These TCRs come from a man in his fifties or sixties with acute or convalescent COVID-19.

The chain uses TRBV10-3 and TRBJ1-2; D is ambiguous. This CDR3 contains 13 residues. Germline V lookup: CDR1 ENHRY, CDR2 SYGVKD. V lost 3 bases, J lost 4 bases, and 9 bases lay in between. The chain's CDR3 is CAISDFGSYGYTF. The CDR3 DNA sequence: TGTGCCATCAGTGACTTCGGGAGCTATGGCTACACCTTC.

The chain is built from TRBV30 and TRBJ1-5; D might be TRBD1 (6 bases). The CDR3 runs to 13 residues. Germline V gene lookup returns CDR1 GTSNPN and CDR2 SVGIG (reference sequence). V shed 1 base and J shed 3 bases, with 7 bases lying between them. CDR3 protein: CAWSGGPNQPQHF. The CDR3 region has the DNA TGTGCCTGGAGTGGGGGGCCCAATCAGCCCCAGCATTTT. Based on the CDR3 plus reference TRBV30 and TRBJ1-5, the full variable domain is SQTIHQWPATLVQPVGSPLSLECTVEGTSNPNLYWYRQAAGRGLQLLFYSVGIGQISSEVPQNLSASRPQDRQFILSSKKLLLSDSGFYLCAWSGGPNQPQHFGDGTRLSIL.

This chain uses TRBV5-5 with TRBJ1-6, with 7 positions matching TRBD1. The CDR3 is 17 amino acids. Germline V gene lookup returns CDR1 SGHKS and CDR2 YYEKEE (reference sequence). With V trimmed by 1 base and J by 1 base, 5 bases remained unmatched. The CDR3 DNA follows: TGTGCCAGCAGCTTGACAGGGGAGATATCCTATAATTCACCCCTCCACTTT. Translation: CASSLTGEISYNSPLHF.

CDR3 loop: CASSPHGELTEAFF. CDR3 bases: TGTGCCAGCTCACCACACGGAGAACTCACTGAAGCTTTCTTT. This chain links TRBV18 with TRBJ1-1; D is uncertain. V was shortened by 1 base and J by 4 bases, with 10 bases between the two germline ends. Per germline, CDR1 KGHSH and CDR2 LQKENI. The CDR3 is made up of 14 amino acids.

The CDR3 DNA sequence: TGTGCCAGCAGAACCTCGAGTAGCACAGATACGCAGTATTTT. Its protein is CASRTSSSTDTQYF. The chain couples TRBV27 to TRBJ2-3; D is unclear. The V and J ends lost 6 bases and 0 bases respectively, with 10 bases between them. Per the germline V gene, CDR1 is MNHEY and CDR2 is SMNVEV (reference sequence). The CDR3 consists of 14 residues.

The chain combines TRBV7-9 with TRBJ1-6; the match to TRBD1 covers 7 bases. CDR3 size: 12 residues. Germline CDR1 is SEHNR and CDR2 is FQNEAQ (reference sequence). Unmatched junction bases numbered 4, after V lost 3 bases and J lost 14 bases. The CDR3 loop reads CASSLDRQALHF. DNA of the CDR3: TGTGCCAGCAGCTTGGACAGGCAGGCCCTCCACTTT.